This T cell receptor beta chain derives from a study of blood T cell repertoires in COVID-19. In the original analysis: For nucleated cells, counts were estimated from reference gene primer amplification. Generated by immunoSEQ multiplex PCR, the TCRdb table keeps only in-frame clones and is missing some. That table is the source of V, J and clone size, and D and trimming were worked out from the DNA. In the table there are fewer than 500,000 clones, 70% to 90% of which are singletons. Only one count was recorded for this clone. V lost 0 bases and J 2 bases, leaving 11 bases between the germline ends. From germline, CDR1 is SGHRS and CDR2 YFSETQ. The CDR3 totals 15 residues.

The specimen sequenced was peripheral blood. The rearrangement links TRBV5-1 to TRBJ1-1, with unresolved D. This TCR was sampled from a young woman with active or convalescent COVID-19. CDR3 loop: CASSLGHRGNTEAFF. In DNA, the CDR3 is TGCGCCAGCAGCTTGGGGCACCGGGGAAACACTGAAGCTTTCTTT. The complete variable domain, with remaining parts taken from reference TRBV5-1 and TRBJ1-1, reads KAGVTQTPRYLIKTRGQQVTLSCSPISGHRSVSWYQQTPGQGLQFLFEYFSETQRNKGNFPGRFSGRQFSNSRSEMNVSTLELGDSALYLCASSLGHRGNTEAFFGQGTRLTVV.